This T cell receptor beta chain was sequenced during a study of T cell repertoires in cytomegalovirus infection. As for the study in general: In public TCR beta signatures, there were indications of both CMV infection and matching HLA type.

CDR3 size: 14 residues. CDR1 and CDR2 (germline): SGHDT, YYEEEE. V lost 5 bases, J lost 0 bases, and 4 bases stayed unmatched. Study conclusions and caveats: CMV carriers having the relevant HLA were flagged by cumulative public TCR beta family frequency. HLA-C-restricted CMV-specific TCR beta clonotypes prevailed in the ex vivo response.

On this clonotype: The target antigen is unknown.

TCRdb reprocessed the reads with MiXCR, giving one entry per CDR3 protein. In the table there are about 530,000 distinct CDR3 sequences, about 25% of which are singletons. The chain uses TRBV5-6 and TRBJ2-5; TRBD1 aligns across 7 bases. This sequence originates from a human donor in good health (CMV status not recorded). Some clones in this sample may be carry-over from other donors' samples. The sequencing sample was made of PBMCs. The DNA of the CDR3 is TGTGCCAGCAGGACAACAGGGGACCAAGAGACCCAGTACTTC. The encoded protein is CASRTTGDQETQYF.